The 5 T cell receptor beta chains below were found in one sample sequenced in a study of T cell responses to AZD1222 COVID-19 vaccine (dated by TCRdb to the early 2020s). The library was generated by the immunoSEQ multiplex PCR assay. Not all clones reach the TCRdb copy of this immuneACCESS table, which keeps in-frame sequences only. Checked studies attribute under half of the gap to unresolved V genes and leave the rest unexplained. This sample gives 58,000 or so clones in total; 80% to 85% of them show up just once. The ten largest clonotypes hold about 7% of the sample. The time point label, as the study defines it: baseline before first vaccination. The sample here was peripheral blood, taken on day 0 of AZD1222 vaccination. All receptors derive from an adult in good health.

V and J are TRBV6-5 and TRBJ1-2, with 7 bases aligning to TRBD1. The CDR3 consists of 12 residues. Unmatched junction bases numbered 6, after V lost 6 bases and J lost 8 bases. Germline CDR1 and CDR2: MNHEY and SVGAGI. The CDR3 region is CASSEGARGYTF. The CDR3, as DNA: TGTGCCAGCAGCGAGGGGGCTCGGGGCTACACCTTC.

The V and J genes are TRBV5-4 and TRBJ1-1, with 9 bases aligning to TRBD1. Trimming cost V 4 bases and J 5 bases; bases outside gene matches: 18. CDR3 length: 18 amino acids. The germline gives CDR1 SGHNT, CDR2 YYREEE (reference sequence). CDR3 amino acids: CASSAGTGSIWSRTEAFF. The DNA of the CDR3 is TGTGCCAGCAGCGCCGGGACAGGGTCCATTTGGTCGAGGACTGAAGCTTTCTTT.

To note about this clone: A read error may account for a junction end that differs from germline. The chain employs TRBV2 and TRBJ1-2; 9 nucleotides line up with TRBD1. Germline assignment: CDR1 SNHLY and CDR2 FYNNEI. CDR3 length: 13 residues. The CDR3 is CASNEDRGNGYTF. The CDR3 nucleotides are TGTGCCAGCAATGAAGACAGGGGGAATGGCTACACCTTC.

This clone was seen a single time. The chain carries TRBV4-2 and TRBJ2-5, with 7 bases matching TRBD1. This CDR3 comprises 17 residues. Per germline, CDR1 LGHNA and CDR2 YNFKEQ. V lost 4 bases, J lost 0 bases, and 11 bases stayed unmatched. CDR3 protein: CASSPRDRKQYQETQYF. CDR3 in DNA: TGTGCCAGCAGCCCGAGGGACAGAAAACAGTACCAAGAGACCCAGTACTTC.

This clone was observed a handful of times. The chain recombines TRBV9 with TRBJ2-7; TRBD1 aligns across 8 bases. Germline V gene sequence: CDR1 SGDLS, CDR2 YYNGEE. After removal of 2 bases from V and 4 bases from J, the junction contained 5 bases not matched to a gene. The CDR3 covers 14 residues. The CDR3 is CASSVRDRPYEQYF. As DNA, the CDR3 is TGTGCCAGCAGCGTCCGGGACAGGCCTTACGAGCAGTACTTC.